This T cell receptor beta chain was identified in a study of long-term antiretroviral therapy in people with HIV. Findings and limits, study-wide: Diversity remained lower than transplant donor controls, even though it increased after ART.

A v3.0 immunoSEQ assay was performed at survey level. Assay: immunoSEQ multiplex PCR; the TCRdb copy retains only in-frame clones and omits some. The table records some 20,000 clones, around 92% of them present only once. Every sample had about 0.85-10 million cryopreserved PBMC in it before DNA extraction. V lost 4 bases and J lost 4, with 8 bases in between. This CDR3 is built from 12 residues. Germline-derived CDR1 and CDR2 are SQVTM and ANQGSEA. This clone was recorded only once. What it binds is unknown. The starting material was unsorted PBMCs, obtained 4.4 years after starting antiretroviral therapy. The receptor was isolated from a woman aged 45-65 years with HIV. The chain joins TRBV29-1 to TRBJ1-3; D not resolved. The CDR3 coding sequence is TGCAGCGTTGCGATTTCAGGAAACACCATATATTTT. This codes for CSVAISGNTIYF.